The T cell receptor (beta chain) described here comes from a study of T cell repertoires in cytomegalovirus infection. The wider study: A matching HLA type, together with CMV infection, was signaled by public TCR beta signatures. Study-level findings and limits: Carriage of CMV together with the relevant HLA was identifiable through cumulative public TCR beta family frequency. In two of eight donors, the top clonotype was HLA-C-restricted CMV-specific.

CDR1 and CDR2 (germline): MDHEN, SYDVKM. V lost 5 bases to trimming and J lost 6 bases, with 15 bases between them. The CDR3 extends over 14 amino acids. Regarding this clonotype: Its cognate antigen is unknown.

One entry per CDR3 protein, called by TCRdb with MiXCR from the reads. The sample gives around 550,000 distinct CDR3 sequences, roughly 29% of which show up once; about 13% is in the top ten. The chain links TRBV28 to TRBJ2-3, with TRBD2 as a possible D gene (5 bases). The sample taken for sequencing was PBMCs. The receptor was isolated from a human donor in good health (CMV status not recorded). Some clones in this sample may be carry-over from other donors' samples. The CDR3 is CASSPGLKGDTQYF. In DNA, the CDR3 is TGTGCCAGCAGTCCCGGACTCAAAGGGGATACGCAGTATTTT.